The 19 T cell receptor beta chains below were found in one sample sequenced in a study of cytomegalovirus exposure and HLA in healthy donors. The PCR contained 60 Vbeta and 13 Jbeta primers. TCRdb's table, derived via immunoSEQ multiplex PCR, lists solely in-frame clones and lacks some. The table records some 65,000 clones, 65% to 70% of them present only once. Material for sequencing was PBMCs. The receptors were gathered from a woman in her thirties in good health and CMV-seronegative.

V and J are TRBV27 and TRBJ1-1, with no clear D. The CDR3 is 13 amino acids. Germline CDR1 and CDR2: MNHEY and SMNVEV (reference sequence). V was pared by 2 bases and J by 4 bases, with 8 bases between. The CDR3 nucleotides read TGTGCCAGCAGTTTAGGGCGGGGCACTGAAGCTTTCTTT. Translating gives CASSLGRGTEAFF.

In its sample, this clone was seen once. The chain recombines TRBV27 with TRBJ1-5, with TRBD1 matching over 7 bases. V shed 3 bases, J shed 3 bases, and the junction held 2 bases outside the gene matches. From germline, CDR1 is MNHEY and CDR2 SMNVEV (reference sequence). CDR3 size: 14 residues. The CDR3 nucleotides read TGTGCCAGCAGTTTCACAGGGGACAATCAGCCCCAGCATTTT. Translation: CASSFTGDNQPQHF.

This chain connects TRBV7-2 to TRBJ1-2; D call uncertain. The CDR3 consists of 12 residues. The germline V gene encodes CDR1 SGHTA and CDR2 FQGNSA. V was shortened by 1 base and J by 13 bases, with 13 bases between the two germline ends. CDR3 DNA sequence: TGTGCCAGCAGCTTAGTTGAAGCCGCATGCACCTTC. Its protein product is CASSLVEAACTF.

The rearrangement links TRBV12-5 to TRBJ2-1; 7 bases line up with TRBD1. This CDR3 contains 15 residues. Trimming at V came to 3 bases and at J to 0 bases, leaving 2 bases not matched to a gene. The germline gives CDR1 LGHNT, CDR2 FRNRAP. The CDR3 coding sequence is TGTGCTAGTGGTTTACAGGGGAGCTCCTACAATGAGCAGTTCTTC. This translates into CASGLQGSSYNEQFF.

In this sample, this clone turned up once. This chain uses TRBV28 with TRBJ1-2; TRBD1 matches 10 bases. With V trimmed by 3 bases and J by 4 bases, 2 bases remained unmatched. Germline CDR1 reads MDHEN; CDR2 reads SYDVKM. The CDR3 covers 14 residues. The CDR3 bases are TGTGCCAGCAGTTTGGGGACAGGGGTCTATGGCTACACCTTC. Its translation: CASSLGTGVYGYTF.

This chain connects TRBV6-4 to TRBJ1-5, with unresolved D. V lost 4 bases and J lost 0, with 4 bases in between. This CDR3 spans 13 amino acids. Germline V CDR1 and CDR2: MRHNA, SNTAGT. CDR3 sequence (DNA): TGTGCCAGCAGTGTAAATAGCAATCAGCCCCAGCATTTT. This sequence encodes CASSVNSNQPQHF.

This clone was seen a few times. The DNA for the CDR3 is TGTGCCAGCAGCCCACCCCGCATAGCTAACTATGGCTACACCTTC. Residues: CASSPPRIANYGYTF. The rearrangement links TRBV5-6 to TRBJ1-2; D ambiguous. Germline loops: CDR1 SGHDT, CDR2 YYEEEE. The V and J ends lost 4 bases and 0 bases respectively, with 13 bases between them. The CDR3 runs to 15 residues. Combining the CDR3 with reference TRBV5-6 and TRBJ1-2 gives the whole variable domain DAGVTQSPTHLIKTRGQQVTLRCSPKSGHDTVSWYQQALGQGPQFIFQYYEEEERQRGNFPDRFSGHQFPNYSSELNVNALLLGDSALYLCASSPPRIANYGYTFGSGTRLTVV.

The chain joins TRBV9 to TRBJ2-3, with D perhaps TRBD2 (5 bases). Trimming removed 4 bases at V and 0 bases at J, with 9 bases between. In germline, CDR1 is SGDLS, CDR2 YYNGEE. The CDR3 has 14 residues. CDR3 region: CASSLGLSTDTQYF. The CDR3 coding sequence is TGTGCCAGCAGCCTCGGACTGAGCACAGATACGCAGTATTTT.

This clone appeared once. The CDR3 DNA sequence: TGTGCCAGCAGCCGAGAACAGCTTGATTCACCCCTCCACTTT. Translation: CASSREQLDSPLHF. This chain joins TRBV7-2 and TRBJ1-6; unclear D gene. The CDR3 covers 14 residues. Trimming took 5 bases from V and 8 from J, leaving 13 bases between them. Germline CDR1 and CDR2: SGHTA and FQGNSA.

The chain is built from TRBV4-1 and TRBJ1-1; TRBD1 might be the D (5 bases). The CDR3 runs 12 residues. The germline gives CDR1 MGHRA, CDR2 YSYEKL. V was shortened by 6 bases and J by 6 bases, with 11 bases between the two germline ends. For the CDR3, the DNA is TGCGCCAGCAGAGGAGGGGACGCTGAAGCTTTCTTT. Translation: CASRGGDAEAFF.

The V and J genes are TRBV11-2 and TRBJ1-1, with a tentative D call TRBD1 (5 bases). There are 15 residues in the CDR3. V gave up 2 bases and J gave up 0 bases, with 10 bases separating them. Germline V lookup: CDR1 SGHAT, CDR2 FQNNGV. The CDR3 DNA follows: TGTGCCAGCAGCTTAACTGGACATGTGAACACTGAAGCTTTCTTT. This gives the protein CASSLTGHVNTEAFF.

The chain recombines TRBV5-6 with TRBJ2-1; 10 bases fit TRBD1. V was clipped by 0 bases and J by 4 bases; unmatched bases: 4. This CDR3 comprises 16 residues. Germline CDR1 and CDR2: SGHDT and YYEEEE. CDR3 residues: CASSLEGTGAYNEQFF. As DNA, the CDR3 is TGTGCCAGCAGCTTGGAAGGGACAGGGGCTTACAATGAGCAGTTCTTC.

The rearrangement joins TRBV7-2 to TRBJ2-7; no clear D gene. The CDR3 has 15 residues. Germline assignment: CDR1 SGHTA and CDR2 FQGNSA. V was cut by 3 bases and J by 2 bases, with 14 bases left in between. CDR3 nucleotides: TGTGCCAGCAGCTTCAACTACCTGGCTACCTACGAGCAGTACTTC. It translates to CASSFNYLATYEQYF. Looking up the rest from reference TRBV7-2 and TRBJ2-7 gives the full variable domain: GAGVSQSPSNKVTEKGKDVELRCDPISGHTALYWYRQSLGQGLEFLIYFQGNSAPDKSGLPSDRFSAERTGGSVSTLTIQRTQQEDSAVYLCASSFNYLATYEQYFGPGTRLTVT.

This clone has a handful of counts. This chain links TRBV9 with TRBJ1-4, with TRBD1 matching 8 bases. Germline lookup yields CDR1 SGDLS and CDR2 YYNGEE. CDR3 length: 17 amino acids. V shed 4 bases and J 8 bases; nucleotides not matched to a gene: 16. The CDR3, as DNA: TGTGCCAGCAGCCTCGGTCACGGACAGGGCGCCCGGGAAAAACTGTTTTTT. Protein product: CASSLGHGQGAREKLFF.

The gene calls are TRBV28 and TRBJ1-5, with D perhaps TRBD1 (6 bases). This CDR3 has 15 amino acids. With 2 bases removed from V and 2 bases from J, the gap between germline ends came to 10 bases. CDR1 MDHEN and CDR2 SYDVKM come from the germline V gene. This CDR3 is CASSLEGVGNQPQHF. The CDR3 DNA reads TGTGCCAGCAGTTTAGAGGGGGTTGGCAATCAGCCCCAGCATTTT.

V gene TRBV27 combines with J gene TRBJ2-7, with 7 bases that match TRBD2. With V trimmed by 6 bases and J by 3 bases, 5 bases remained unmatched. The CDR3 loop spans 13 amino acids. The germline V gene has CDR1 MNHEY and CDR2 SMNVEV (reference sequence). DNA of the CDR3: TGTGCCAGCAGCCACGGGACTAACTACGAGCAGTACTTC. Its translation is CASSHGTNYEQYF.

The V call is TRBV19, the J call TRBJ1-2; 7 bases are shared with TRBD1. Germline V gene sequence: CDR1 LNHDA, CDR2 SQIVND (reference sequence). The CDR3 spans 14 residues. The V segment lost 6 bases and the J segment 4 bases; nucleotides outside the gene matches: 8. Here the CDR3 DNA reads TGTGCCAGTAGGGGTAGACAGGGCCTCTATGGCTACACCTTC. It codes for CASRGRQGLYGYTF.

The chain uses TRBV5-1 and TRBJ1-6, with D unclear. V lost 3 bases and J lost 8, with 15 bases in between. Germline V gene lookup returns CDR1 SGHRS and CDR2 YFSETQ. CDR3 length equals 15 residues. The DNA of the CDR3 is TGCGCCAGCAGCTGGAGGACGACGACCGATTCACCCCTCCACTTT. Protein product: CASSWRTTTDSPLHF. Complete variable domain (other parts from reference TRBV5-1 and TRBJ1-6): KAGVTQTPRYLIKTRGQQVTLSCSPISGHRSVSWYQQTPGQGLQFLFEYFSETQRNKGNFPGRFSGRQFSNSRSEMNVSTLELGDSALYLCASSWRTTTDSPLHFGNGTRLTVT.

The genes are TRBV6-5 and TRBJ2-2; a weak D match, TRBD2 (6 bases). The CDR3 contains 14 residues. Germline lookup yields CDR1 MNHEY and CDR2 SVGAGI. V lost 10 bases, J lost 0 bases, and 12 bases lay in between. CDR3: CAKKAGPNTGELFF. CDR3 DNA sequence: TGTGCCAAAAAAGCGGGTCCGAACACCGGGGAGCTGTTTTTT.